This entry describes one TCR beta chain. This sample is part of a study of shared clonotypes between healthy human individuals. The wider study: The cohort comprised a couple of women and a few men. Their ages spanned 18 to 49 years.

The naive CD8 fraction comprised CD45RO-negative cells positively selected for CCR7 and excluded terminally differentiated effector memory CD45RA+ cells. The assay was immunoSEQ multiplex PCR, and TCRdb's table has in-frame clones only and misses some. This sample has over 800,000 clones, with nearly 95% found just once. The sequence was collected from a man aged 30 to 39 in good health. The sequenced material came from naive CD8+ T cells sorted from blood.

Here the CDR3 reads CASSSTSGRPDTQYF. The CDR3 region has the DNA TGTGCCAGCAGCTCGACTAGCGGGAGGCCAGATACGCAGTATTTT. The chain employs TRBV7-3 and TRBJ2-3, with 13 nucleotides matching TRBD2. The trim removed 4 bases at V and 4 bases at J, leaving 2 bases unmatched. The CDR3 runs 15 residues. The germline V gene encodes CDR1 SGHTA and CDR2 FQGTGA.